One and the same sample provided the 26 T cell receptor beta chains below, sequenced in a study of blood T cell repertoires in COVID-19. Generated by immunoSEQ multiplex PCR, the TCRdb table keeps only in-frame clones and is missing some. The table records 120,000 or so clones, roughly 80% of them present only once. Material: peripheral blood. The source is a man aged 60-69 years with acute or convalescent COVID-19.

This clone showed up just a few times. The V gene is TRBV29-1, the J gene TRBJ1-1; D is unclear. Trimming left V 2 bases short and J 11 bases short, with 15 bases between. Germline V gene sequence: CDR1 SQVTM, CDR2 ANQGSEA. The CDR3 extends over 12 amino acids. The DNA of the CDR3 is TGCAGCGTTGAATACAGCGGACCGGTGGCTTTCTTT. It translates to CSVEYSGPVAFF.

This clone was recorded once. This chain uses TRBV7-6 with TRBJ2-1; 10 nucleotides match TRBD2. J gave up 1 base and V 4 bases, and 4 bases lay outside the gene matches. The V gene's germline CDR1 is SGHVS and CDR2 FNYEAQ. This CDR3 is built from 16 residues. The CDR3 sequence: CASSSTSGSSYNEQFF. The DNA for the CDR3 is TGTGCCAGCAGCTCGACTAGCGGGTCTTCCTACAATGAGCAGTTCTTC.

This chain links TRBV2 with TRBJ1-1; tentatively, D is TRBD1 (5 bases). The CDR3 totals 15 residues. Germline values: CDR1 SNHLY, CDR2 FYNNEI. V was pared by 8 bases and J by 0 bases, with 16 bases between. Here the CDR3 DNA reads TGTGCCAGCGGCGCAGGGCGCGGAATGAACACTGAAGCTTTCTTT. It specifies CASGAGRGMNTEAFF.

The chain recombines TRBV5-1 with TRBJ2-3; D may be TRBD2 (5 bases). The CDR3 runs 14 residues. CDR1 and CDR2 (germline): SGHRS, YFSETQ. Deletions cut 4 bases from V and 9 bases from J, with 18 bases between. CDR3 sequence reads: CASSATTDRDTQYF. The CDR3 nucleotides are TGCGCCAGCAGCGCGACTACCGACCGAGACACGCAGTATTTT.

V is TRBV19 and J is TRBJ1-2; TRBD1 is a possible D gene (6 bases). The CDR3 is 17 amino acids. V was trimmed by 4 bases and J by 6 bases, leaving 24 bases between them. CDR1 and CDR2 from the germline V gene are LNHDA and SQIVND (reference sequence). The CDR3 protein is CASSKGQPLLTWDGYTF. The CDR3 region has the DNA TGTGCCAGTAGTAAAGGACAGCCCCTACTTACTTGGGATGGCTACACCTTC.

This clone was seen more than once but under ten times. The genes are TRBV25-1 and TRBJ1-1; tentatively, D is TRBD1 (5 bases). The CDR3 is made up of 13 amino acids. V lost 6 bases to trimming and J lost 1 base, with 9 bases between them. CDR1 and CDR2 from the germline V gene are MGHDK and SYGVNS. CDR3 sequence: CASRFQGNTEAFF. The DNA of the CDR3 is TGTGCCAGCAGGTTCCAGGGGAACACTGAAGCTTTCTTT.

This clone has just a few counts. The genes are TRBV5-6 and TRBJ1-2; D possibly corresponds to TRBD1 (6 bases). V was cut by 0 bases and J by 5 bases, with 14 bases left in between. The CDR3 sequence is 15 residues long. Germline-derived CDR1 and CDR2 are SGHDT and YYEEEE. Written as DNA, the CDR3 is TGTGCCAGCAGCTTGGCTATTAGGACAGAGTATGGCTACACCTTC. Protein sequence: CASSLAIRTEYGYTF.

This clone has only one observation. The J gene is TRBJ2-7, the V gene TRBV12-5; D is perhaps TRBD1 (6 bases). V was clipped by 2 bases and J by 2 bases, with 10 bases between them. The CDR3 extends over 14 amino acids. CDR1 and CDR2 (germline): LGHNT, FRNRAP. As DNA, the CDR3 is TGTGCTAGTGGTTTGCACGGGACAACCTACGAGCAGTACTTC. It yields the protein CASGLHGTTYEQYF.

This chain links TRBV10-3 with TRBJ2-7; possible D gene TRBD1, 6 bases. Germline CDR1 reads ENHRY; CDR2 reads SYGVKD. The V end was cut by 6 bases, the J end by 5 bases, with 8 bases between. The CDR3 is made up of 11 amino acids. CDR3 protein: CAIRKGDEQYF. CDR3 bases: TGTGCCATCAGAAAGGGGGACGAGCAGTACTTC.

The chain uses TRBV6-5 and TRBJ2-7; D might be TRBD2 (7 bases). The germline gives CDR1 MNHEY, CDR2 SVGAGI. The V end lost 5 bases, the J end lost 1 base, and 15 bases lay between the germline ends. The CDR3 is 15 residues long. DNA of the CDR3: TGTGCCAGCAGTACTATGAAGGGGGGGTCCTACGAGCAGTACTTC. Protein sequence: CASSTMKGGSYEQYF.

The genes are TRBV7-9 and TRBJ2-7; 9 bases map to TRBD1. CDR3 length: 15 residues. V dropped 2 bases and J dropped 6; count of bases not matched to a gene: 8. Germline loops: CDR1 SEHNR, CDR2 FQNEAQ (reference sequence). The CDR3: CASSLLGTGFPEQYF. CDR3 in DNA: TGTGCCAGCAGCTTATTGGGGACAGGGTTTCCCGAGCAGTACTTC.

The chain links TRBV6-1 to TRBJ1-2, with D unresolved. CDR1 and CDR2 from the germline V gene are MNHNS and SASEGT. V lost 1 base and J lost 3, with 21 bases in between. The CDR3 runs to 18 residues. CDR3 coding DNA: TGTGCCAGCAGTGAAGTTCCGATTTCAATGGGCGACGACTATGGCTACACCTTC. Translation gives CASSEVPISMGDDYGYTF.

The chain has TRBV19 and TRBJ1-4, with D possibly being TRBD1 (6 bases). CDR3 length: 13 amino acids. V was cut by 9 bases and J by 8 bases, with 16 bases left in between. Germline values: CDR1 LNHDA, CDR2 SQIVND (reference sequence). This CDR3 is CASRDRPREKLFF. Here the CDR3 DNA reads TGTGCCAGCCGAGACAGGCCAAGGGAAAAACTGTTTTTT.

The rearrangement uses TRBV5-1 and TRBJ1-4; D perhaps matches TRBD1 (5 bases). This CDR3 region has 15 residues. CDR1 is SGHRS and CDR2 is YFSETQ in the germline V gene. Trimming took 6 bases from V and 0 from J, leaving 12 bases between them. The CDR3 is CASNREGATNEKLFF. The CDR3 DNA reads TGCGCCAGCAACCGAGAAGGGGCAACTAATGAAAAACTGTTTTTT.

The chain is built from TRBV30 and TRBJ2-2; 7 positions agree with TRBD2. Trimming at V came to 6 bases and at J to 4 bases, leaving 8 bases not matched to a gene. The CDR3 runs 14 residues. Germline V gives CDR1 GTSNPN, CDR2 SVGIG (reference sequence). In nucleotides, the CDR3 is TGTGCCTGCCCCTGGGGGGGAGCCACCGGGGAGCTGTTTTTT. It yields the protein CACPWGGATGELFF. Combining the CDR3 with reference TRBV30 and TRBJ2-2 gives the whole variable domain SQTIHQWPATLVQPVGSPLSLECTVEGTSNPNLYWYRQAAGRGLQLLFYSVGIGQISSEVPQNLSASRPQDRQFILSSKKLLLSDSGFYLCACPWGGATGELFFGEGSRLTVL.

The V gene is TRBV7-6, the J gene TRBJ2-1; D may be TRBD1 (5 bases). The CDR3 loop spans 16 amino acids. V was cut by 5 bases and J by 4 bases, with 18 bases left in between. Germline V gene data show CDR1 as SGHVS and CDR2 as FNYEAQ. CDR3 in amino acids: CASSETLPKGYNEQFF. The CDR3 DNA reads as TGTGCCAGCAGCGAAACGTTACCGAAGGGGTACAATGAGCAGTTCTTC.

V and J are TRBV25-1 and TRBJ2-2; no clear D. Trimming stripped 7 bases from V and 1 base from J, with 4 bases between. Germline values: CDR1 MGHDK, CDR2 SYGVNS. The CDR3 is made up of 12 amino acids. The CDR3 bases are TGTGCCAGCAACGGGAACACCGGGGAGCTGTTTTTT. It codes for CASNGNTGELFF. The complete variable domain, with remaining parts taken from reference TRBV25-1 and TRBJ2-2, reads EADIYQTPRYLVIGTGKKITLECSQTMGHDKMYWYQQDPGMELHLIHYSYGVNSTEKGDLSSESTVSRIRTEHFPLTLESARPSHTSQYLCASNGNTGELFFGEGSRLTVL.

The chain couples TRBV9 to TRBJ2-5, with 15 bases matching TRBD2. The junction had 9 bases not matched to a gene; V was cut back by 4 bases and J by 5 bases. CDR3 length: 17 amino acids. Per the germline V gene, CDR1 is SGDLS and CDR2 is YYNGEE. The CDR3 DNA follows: TGTGCCAGCAGCCATAAGACAGGGACTAGCGGGAGGGAGACCCAGTACTTC. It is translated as CASSHKTGTSGRETQYF.

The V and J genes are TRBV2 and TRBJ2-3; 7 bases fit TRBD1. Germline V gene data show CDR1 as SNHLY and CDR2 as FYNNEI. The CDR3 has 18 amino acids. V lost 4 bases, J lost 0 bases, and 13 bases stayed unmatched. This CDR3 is CASSGLEADRISTDTQYF. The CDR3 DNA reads TGTGCCAGCAGTGGGTTGGAAGCGGACAGGATTAGCACAGATACGCAGTATTTT.

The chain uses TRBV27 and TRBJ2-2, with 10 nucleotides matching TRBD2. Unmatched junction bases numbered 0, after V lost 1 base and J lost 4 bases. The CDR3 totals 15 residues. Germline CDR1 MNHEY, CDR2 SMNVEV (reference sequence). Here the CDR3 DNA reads TGTGCCAGCAGTTTATGGACTAGCGGCACCGGGGAGCTGTTTTTT. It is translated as CASSLWTSGTGELFF.

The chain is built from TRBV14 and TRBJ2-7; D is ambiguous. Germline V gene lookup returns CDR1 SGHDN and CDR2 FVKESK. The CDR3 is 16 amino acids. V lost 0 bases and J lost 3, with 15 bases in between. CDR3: CASSQDFGRNNYEQYF. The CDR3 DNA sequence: TGTGCCAGCAGCCAAGATTTTGGTCGAAACAACTACGAGCAGTACTTC.

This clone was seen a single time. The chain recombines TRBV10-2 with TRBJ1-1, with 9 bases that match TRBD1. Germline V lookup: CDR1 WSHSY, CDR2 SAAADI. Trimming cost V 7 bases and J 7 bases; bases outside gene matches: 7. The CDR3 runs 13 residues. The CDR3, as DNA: TGCGCCAGCACCCGACAGGGGGGGGTTGAAGCTTTCTTT. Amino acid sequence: CASTRQGGVEAFF.

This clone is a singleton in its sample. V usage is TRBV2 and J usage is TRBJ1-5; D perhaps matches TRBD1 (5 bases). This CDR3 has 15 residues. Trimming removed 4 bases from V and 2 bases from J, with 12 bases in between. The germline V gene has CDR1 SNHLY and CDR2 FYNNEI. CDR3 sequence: CASSAQTGGNQPQHF. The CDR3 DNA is TGTGCCAGCAGTGCCCAAACAGGTGGCAATCAGCCCCAGCATTTT. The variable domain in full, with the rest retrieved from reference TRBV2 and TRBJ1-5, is EPEVTQTPSHQVTQMGQEVILRCVPISNHLYFYWYRQILGQKVEFLVSFYNNEISEKSEIFDDQFSVERPDGSNFTLKIRSTKLEDSAMYFCASSAQTGGNQPQHFGDGTRLSIL.

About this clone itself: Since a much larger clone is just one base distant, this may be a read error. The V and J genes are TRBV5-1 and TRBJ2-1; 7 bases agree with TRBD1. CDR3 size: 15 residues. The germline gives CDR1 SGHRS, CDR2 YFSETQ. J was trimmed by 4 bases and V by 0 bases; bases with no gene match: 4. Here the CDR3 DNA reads TGCGCCAGCAGCTTGGTCTGGGACAGTTACAATGAGCAGTTCTTC. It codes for CASSLVWDSYNEQFF.

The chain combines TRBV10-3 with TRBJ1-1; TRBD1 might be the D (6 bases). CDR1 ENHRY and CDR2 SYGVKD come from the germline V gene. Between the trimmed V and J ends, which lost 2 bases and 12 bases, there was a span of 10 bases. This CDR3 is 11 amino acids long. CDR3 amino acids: CAISEARGPFF. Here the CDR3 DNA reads TGTGCCATCAGTGAGGCCAGGGGACCTTTCTTT.

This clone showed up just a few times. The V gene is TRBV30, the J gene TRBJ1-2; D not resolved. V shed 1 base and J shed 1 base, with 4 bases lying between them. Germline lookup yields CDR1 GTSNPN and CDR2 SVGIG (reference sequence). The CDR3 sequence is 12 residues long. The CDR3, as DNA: TGTGCCTGGAGTGAATATAACTATGGCTACACCTTC. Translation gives CAWSEYNYGYTF.